This T cell receptor (beta chain) came from a study of T cell repertoires in cytomegalovirus infection (dated by TCRdb to about 2019). The study in broad terms: Donor HLA type was relevant to the analysis, as public TCR beta signatures indicated carriage of CMV infection together with the matching HLA type. Study-level results and caveats: In the ex vivo response, HLA-C-restricted CMV-specific TCR beta clonotypes were dominant, and in two of eight donors the single most frequent clonotype came from this HLA-C-restricted group. Carriers of CMV infection plus the relevant HLA type were discriminated by the cumulative frequency of public TCR beta family members in the study cohort and in an independent roughly 400-donor cohort.

Comments on this clonotype: No antigen is known for it. A junction end diverges from the germline sequence, so it may reflect a read error.

TCRdb names Illumina HiSeq 1500 as the instrument used. The public reads were reanalyzed by TCRdb: fastp trimming at Q25, MiXCR alignment, in-frame beta chains only. Each CDR3 protein gets just one entry, which takes the most common genes and DNA from the rows behind it. Here the sample has nearly 650,000 distinct CDR3 sequences; more than 20% occur a single time. 7% to 9% of the sample is taken by the ten largest. Including the terminal cysteine and phenylalanine, the CDR3 comprises 13 residues. The only DNA kept is the CDR3, 39 bases in frame from the first base. CDR1 and CDR2, per the germline V gene, are SGHVS and FNYEAQ.

The sequence joins TRBV7-6 to TRBJ2-1; no D segment can be confidently identified. Material for sequencing was CD8+ T cells from PBMCs. The sequence was collected from a human donor in good health (CMV status not recorded). Some clones in this sample may be carry-over from other donors' samples. CDR3 sequence: CANSLLGFDEQFF. The DNA sequence reads TGTGCCAACAGCTTACTGGGATTCGATGAGCAGTTCTTC.